The following is a T cell receptor beta chain sequence with its context. This clonotype has at least ten counts. What this receptor recognizes is not known. No much larger clone is present one base from it, and per-base qualities are unavailable. The entry originates in a study of Graves' ophthalmopathy and Graves' hyperthyroidism (dated by TCRdb to about 2018). Study-level background: Peripheral blood was collected at initial diagnosis, before any treatment. To explore V-J signatures that separate ophthalmopathy from hyperthyroidism, a discovery set of 95 to 100 patients was enrolled, consisting of roughly 45 with ophthalmopathy and around 60 with stable hyperthyroidism. In roughly 6 hyperthyroidism patients, the T-cell repertoire of thyroid tissue was compared with the T-cell repertoire of blood. In total, some 130 blood samples were TCR-sequenced: fewer than 50 ophthalmopathy, roughly 80 hyperthyroidism and approximately 17 hyperthyroidism-to-ophthalmopathy patients. The study used signatures of the TCR beta repertoire to tell Graves' ophthalmopathy apart from Graves' hyperthyroidism and to predict which patients would progress to ophthalmopathy. For independent validation, a separate cohort was made up of 18 to 20 hyperthyroidism patients plus 17 patients who later progressed from hyperthyroidism to ophthalmopathy. Following sampling, methimazole starting at 30 mg daily was administered to hyperthyroidism patients, and high-dose intravenous methylprednisolone was administered to ophthalmopathy patients.

CDR3 length: 15 amino acids, cysteine to phenylalanine. Only the CDR3 DNA is retained, 45 bases long and in frame from the first base. CDR1 and CDR2 are drawn from the germline V gene: SQVTM, ANQGSEA. V ends up 1 base short and J 8 bases short, with an unmatched junction base count of 13. For repertoire sequencing, TCR beta CDR3 regions were amplified from RNA transcripts. The first round of RT-PCR was done with HTBI primers and the Qiagen OneStep RT-PCR kit, and was followed by a second round of multiplex PCR, then size selection and purification. Sequencing of the libraries was carried out on an Illumina HiSeq2000 in paired-end mode with 100 bp reads. In the original analysis: SOAPnuke was used to process the reads, throwing out any read that had adapters, had uncalled bases, had a mean Phred below 15, or lacked an exact constant-primer or identifier match. High-quality paired reads were merged with COPE v1.2.5. Clonotypes were defined as unique nucleotide sequences and were aligned to IMGT TRB V, D and J references using MiTCR v1.1. The analysis was limited to V-J combinations with a frequency above 0.0001, which together covered roughly 99% of the repertoires. For each V-J combination, a TCR clonal expansion and chaos score was defined as F50 clonal expansion divided by the chaos observed in the TCRdist matrix. Welch's t-statistics and random forest were used to reduce the features to about twelve V-J combinations, which were then used as input to a naive Bayes classifier. Thyroid-blood repertoire similarity was quantified with the Morisita-Horn index. Using fastp at Q25 and MiXCR, TCRdb reprocessed the public reads and kept productive beta chains. Entries that share a CDR3 protein sequence are merged under the most common genes and DNA. TCRdb, not the authors, supplied the V and J calls. In all, the sample holds about 640,000 distinct CDR3 sequences, and under 50% of those were seen once. The ten largest account for over 2.5% of the sample.

Patients with ophthalmopathy had moderately to severely active disease, with a Clinical Activity Score of 3 or more, a NOSPECS grade of 4 or more, and a disease duration of less than 3 months. Patients were excluded if they had other autoimmune diseases, uncontrolled infections, pregnancy or lactation. Clinical symptoms, serum thyroxine, TRAb, thyroid ultrasound and orbital computed tomography formed the basis of the diagnosis. Using Ficoll-Paque density gradient centrifugation, PBMCs were isolated from about 10 ml of fresh peripheral blood. Total RNA was extracted using Trizol reagent, and RNA quality was checked on an Agilent 2100 Bioanalyzer. The study at large found these results: In validation, the model predicted ophthalmopathy progression with about 64% sensitivity and 72.22% specificity; more than ten predicted patients were CT-confirmed with GO in a median of approximately 6.2 months. In cross-validation, the 13-signature model distinguished ophthalmopathy from stable hyperthyroidism with around 90% sensitivity and about 81% specificity, while in the test set the corresponding values were roughly 80% and 75%. Most expanded thyroid clonotypes with a frequency above 0.001 also appeared in blood, which suggests that blood repertoires may reflect the immune response in the thyroid. No statistical method was used to predetermine the sample size, and group allocation was not hidden from the investigators.

The chain links TRBV29-1 with TRBJ1-2, with TRBD1 identical over 7 junction bases. The clonotype comes from an adult man with Graves' ophthalmopathy. What was sequenced was peripheral blood. The CDR3 here reads CSVEVWDSNLGGYTF. Here is the DNA: TGCAGCGTTGAAGTGTGGGACAGCAACTTAGGGGGCTACACCTTC.